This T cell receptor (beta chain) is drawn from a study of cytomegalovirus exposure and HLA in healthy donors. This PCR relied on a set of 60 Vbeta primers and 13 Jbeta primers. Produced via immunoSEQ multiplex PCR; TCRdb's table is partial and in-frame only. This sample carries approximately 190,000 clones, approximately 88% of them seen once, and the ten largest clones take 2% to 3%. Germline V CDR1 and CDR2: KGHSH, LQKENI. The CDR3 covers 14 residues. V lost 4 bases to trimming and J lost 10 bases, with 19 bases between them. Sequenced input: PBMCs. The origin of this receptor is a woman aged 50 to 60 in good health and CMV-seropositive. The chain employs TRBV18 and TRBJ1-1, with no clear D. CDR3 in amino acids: CASSRSGPQDGAFF. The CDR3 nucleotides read TGTGCCAGCTCACGCAGCGGGCCTCAGGACGGAGCTTTCTTT.